The T cell receptor beta chain described here comes from a study of blood T cell repertoires in COVID-19 (dated by TCRdb to the early 2020s). A note on the overall study: Samples from collaborators originated in the United States, Italy and Spain and spanned both the acute and convalescent phases of COVID-19. Nearly every sample came with metadata listing a de-identified subject ID, COVID-19 status, age in years and sex. A freely available public database, intended as a resource for researchers studying the immune response to SARS-CoV-2, is where the repertoires were released. The prospective study material was composed of cDNA or gDNA derived from T cells, B-cell-depleted T cells, or PBMCs. HLA class I and class II types, where available, came from metadata supplied by the sample provider rather than from assay-based typing. The samples were drawn from two sources: the first 160 participants of the ongoing ImmuneRACE study, and approximately 1,300 subjects contributed by 6 global collaborators. Deeply sampled blood TCRbeta repertoires from subjects exposed to, actively infected with, or recovered from COVID-19 were included in the dataset. Overall study outcomes, separate from this receptor: The quantity of clinical and demographic metadata differed by source and by participant and was supplied without curation.

CDR1 and CDR2 are drawn from the germline V gene (reference sequence): SGHNT, YYREEE. Reading from cysteine to phenylalanine, the CDR3 counts 13 amino acids. Here the CDR3 DNA is all that survives: 39 bases in frame from base 1. V trim: 4 bases; J trim: 3 bases; unmatched bases: 1. The collaborating institutions used their own protocols to collect whole blood in K2EDTA tubes. For TCRbeta analysis, collaborators shipped samples as frozen whole blood, isolated PBMCs, or DNA extracted from either of those sample types. The immunoSEQ Assay, a bias-controlled multiplex PCR, was used to amplify TCRbeta CDR3 regions from genomic DNA. Per the original workflow: Nucleated cell counts per sample were estimated from amplification of reference gene primers within the assay. To quantify the absolute abundance of each unique TCRbeta CDR3 rearrangement, sequence reads were collapsed and filtered. Productive Simpson clonality was computed per sample as the square root of Simpson's diversity index over productive rearrangements. Drawn from immuneACCESS, this table holds only the in-frame rearrangements with V and J called that TCRdb kept. Clones are partly lost; checked studies trace under half to an unresolved V gene and leave the rest unexplained. The V and J calls and clone size were taken over from that table, and D and trimming were inferred from the DNA. The sample records just under 45,000 clones, about 86% of which are singletons. In total, the top ten clones hold over 40% of the sample.

Concerning this clone: Its antigen is currently not known. No base-level quality is on record; no much larger clone is a single base apart.

Recombination joined TRBV5-4 with TRBJ1-2; the central 9 bases match TRBD1. This clonotype originated in a human donor in a cohort sampled during active COVID-19. What was sequenced was peripheral blood. CDR3 protein: CASSRDRDYGYTF. The nucleotides are TGTGCCAGCAGCCGGGACAGGGACTATGGCTACACCTTC.